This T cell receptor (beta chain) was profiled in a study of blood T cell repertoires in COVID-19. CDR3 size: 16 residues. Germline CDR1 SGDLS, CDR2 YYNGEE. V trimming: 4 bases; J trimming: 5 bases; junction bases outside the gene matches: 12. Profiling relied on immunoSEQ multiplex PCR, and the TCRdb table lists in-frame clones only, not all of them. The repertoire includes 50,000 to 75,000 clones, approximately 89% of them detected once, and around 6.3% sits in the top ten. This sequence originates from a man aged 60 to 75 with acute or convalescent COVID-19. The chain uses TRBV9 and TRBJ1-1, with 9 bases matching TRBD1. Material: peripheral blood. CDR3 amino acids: CASSPDRGGRVTEAFF. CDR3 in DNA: TGTGCCAGCAGCCCCGACAGGGGGGGTCGGGTTACTGAAGCTTTCTTT.